The 28 T cell receptor beta chains presented below share a single source sample, sequenced in a study of patients and donors after allogeneic stem cell transplantation (dated by TCRdb to the early 2020s). Library generation was performed with RT-PCR. This sample was sequenced with a NextSeq 550. In TCRdb, the public reads were trimmed at Q25 with fastp and aligned with MiXCR, with productive beta chains retained. Each CDR3 protein appears once, grouped with its most common genes and DNA. This sample gives 200,000 to 250,000 distinct CDR3 sequences in total; 11% to 15% of them show up just once. The leading ten clones occupy 11% of the sample. Sequenced input: blood, either unsorted or a sorted T cell fraction (not recorded which). These receptors were taken from a human donor who was either an allogeneic HSCT recipient or a stem cell or donor lymphocyte infusion donor (not recorded which). It is not recorded whose cells these are; they may come from a transplant donor.

This clonotype showed up just a few times. The J gene is TRBJ1-2, the V gene TRBV30; TRBD1 aligns across 7 bases. CDR3 length: 14 residues. Germline CDR1 GTSNPN, CDR2 SVGIG (reference sequence). V lost 1 base, J lost 4 bases, and 6 bases stayed unmatched. The CDR3 DNA follows: TGTGCCTGGAGTGAAGGGGGCAGCCGCTATGGCTACACCTTC. Residues: CAWSEGGSRYGYTF.

The chain has TRBV6-1 and TRBJ2-7; maybe TRBD1 (6 bases). Germline CDR1 and CDR2: MNHNS and SASEGT. With 6 bases removed from V and 4 bases from J, the gap between germline ends came to 16 bases. CDR3 size: 14 residues. The CDR3 sequence: CASRLDRPSYEQYF. DNA of the CDR3: TGTGCCAGCAGGTTAGACAGGCCGAGTTACGAGCAGTACTTC.

V is TRBV7-4 and J is TRBJ1-5, with 7 bases identical to TRBD1. Germline CDR1 is SGHVT and CDR2 is SQSDAQ. V was pared by 1 base and J by 8 bases, with 8 bases of the junction left unmatched. There are 15 residues in the CDR3. The CDR3 protein is CASSLDRGVWEPQHF. The CDR3 DNA reads TGTGCCAGCAGCTTAGACAGGGGAGTCTGGGAGCCCCAGCATTTT.

This clonotype was seen a handful of times. This sequence joins TRBV5-6 and TRBJ2-1; TRBD2 matches at 14 bases. V trimming: 4 bases; J trimming: 5 bases; junction bases outside the gene matches: 5. Germline V gives CDR1 SGHDT, CDR2 YYEEEE. The CDR3 is made up of 16 amino acids. The CDR3 spells CASSRRTSGRNNEQFF. The CDR3, as DNA: TGTGCCAGCAGCCGAAGGACTAGCGGGAGGAACAATGAGCAGTTCTTC.

The V and J genes are TRBV25-1 and TRBJ1-6; TRBD1 matches 7 bases. CDR1 and CDR2 (germline): MGHDK, SYGVNS. The length of the CDR3 is 14 residues. The trim removed 5 bases at V and 11 bases at J, leaving 9 bases unmatched. The CDR3 protein is CASSYGQVGTPLHF. The CDR3 DNA is TGTGCCAGCAGTTACGGACAGGTTGGGACACCCCTCCACTTT.

The chain combines TRBV6-2 or TRBV6-3 with TRBJ1-1; D perhaps matches TRBD1 (5 bases). V dropped 6 bases and J dropped 7 bases, with 12 bases sitting between them. The CDR3 has 12 residues. Germline V gene data show CDR1 as MNHEY and CDR2 as SVGEGT. The CDR3 DNA reads as TGTGCCAGCAGCCGACCCCAGGGTGAAGCTTTCTTT. Translated: CASSRPQGEAFF.

The genes are TRBV12-3 or TRBV12-4 and TRBJ1-3, with TRBD1 identical over 9 bases. The V segment lost 6 bases and the J segment 4 bases; nucleotides outside the gene matches: 4. This CDR3 has 14 residues. The CDR3 spells CASSPTGGGNTIYF. The DNA of the CDR3 is TGTGCCAGCAGCCCGACAGGGGGAGGAAACACCATATATTTT.

There are many counts of this clonotype. This sequence joins TRBV6-1 and TRBJ1-6, with TRBD1 as a possible D gene (5 bases). This CDR3 spans 16 amino acids. V dropped 6 bases and J dropped 3 bases, with 15 bases sitting between them. CDR1 and CDR2 (germline): MNHNS, SASEGT. CDR3 in DNA: TGTGCCAGCAGACCAGTCGGGAGGGGCTATAATTCACCCCTCCACTTT. Translating it yields CASRPVGRGYNSPLHF.

A few counts support this clonotype. J is TRBJ2-7 and V is TRBV4-1; D gene ambiguous. CDR3 length: 14 residues. Per germline, CDR1 MGHRA and CDR2 YSYEKL. With 4 bases removed from V and 1 base from J, the gap between germline ends came to 11 bases. CDR3 DNA: TGCGCCAGCAGCCCCTTAGGACGGTCCTACGAGCAGTACTTC. This codes for CASSPLGRSYEQYF.

The V and J genes are TRBV10-3 and TRBJ1-4; TRBD1 is a possible D gene (6 bases). Trimming left V 6 bases short and J 8 bases short, with 16 bases between. The CDR3 covers 14 residues. Per the germline V gene, CDR1 is ENHRY and CDR2 is SYGVKD. The CDR3 protein is CAISPDRSKEKLFF. The DNA of the CDR3 is TGTGCCATCAGCCCGGACAGATCCAAAGAAAAACTGTTTTTT.

This clonotype occurred a few times. The chain has TRBV20-1 and TRBJ1-1, with TRBD1 matching over 10 bases. The V and J ends lost 6 bases and 1 base, in that order; junction bases with no gene match: 8. The CDR3 length is 15 residues. Germline loops: CDR1 DFQATT, CDR2 SNEGSKA (reference sequence). In DNA form, the CDR3 reads TGCAGTGCCCCGAGACAGGGGGCTTGGAACACTGAAGCTTTCTTT. Residues: CSAPRQGAWNTEAFF.

The V and J genes are TRBV7-2 and TRBJ2-1; 7 nucleotides align to TRBD2. This CDR3 is built from 16 residues. Trimming at V came to 3 bases and at J to 0 bases, leaving 5 bases not matched to a gene. From germline, CDR1 is SGHTA and CDR2 FQGNSA. CDR3 coding DNA: TGTGCCAGCAGCTTCCAAGCGGGGATCTCCTACAATGAGCAGTTCTTC. This translates into CASSFQAGISYNEQFF.

This clonotype appeared a few times. The rearrangement links TRBV6-2 or TRBV6-3 to TRBJ2-3, with D perhaps given as TRBD1 or TRBD2 (6 bases each). The germline V gene encodes CDR1 MNHEY and CDR2 SVGEGT. V was clipped by 6 bases and J by 10 bases, with 11 bases between them. CDR3 length equals 11 residues. The CDR3 coding sequence is TGTGCCAGCAGCGAGGGGGGTTCGCAGTATTTT. It translates to CASSEGGSQYF.

This clonotype was counted between two and nine times. The chain carries TRBV7-2 and TRBJ1-4; no clear D. V was clipped by 4 bases and J by 4 bases, with 16 bases between them. There are 16 residues in the CDR3. Germline loops: CDR1 SGHTA, CDR2 FQGNSA. CDR3 loop: CASSSPSGRSNEKLFF. In DNA form, the CDR3 reads TGTGCCAGCAGCTCGCCTTCTGGCAGGAGTAATGAAAAACTGTTTTTT. Filled out from reference TRBV7-2 and TRBJ1-4, the complete variable domain reads GAGVSQSPSNKVTEKGKDVELRCDPISGHTALYWYRQSLGQGLEFLIYFQGNSAPDKSGLPSDRFSAERTGGSVSTLTIQRTQQEDSAVYLCASSSPSGRSNEKLFFGSGTQLSVL.

Many counts were recorded for this clonotype. The V gene is TRBV5-1, the J gene TRBJ2-7; the D gene could be TRBD1 or TRBD2 (5 bases each). Germline V gene sequence: CDR1 SGHRS, CDR2 YFSETQ. The CDR3 length is 15 residues. Trimming removed 4 bases at V and 0 bases at J, with 14 bases between. In nucleotides, the CDR3 is TGCGCCAGCAGCCCCGGGGACGTTCACTCCTACGAGCAGTACTTC. This gives the protein CASSPGDVHSYEQYF.

This clonotype was observed at least ten times. The chain has TRBV5-1 and TRBJ1-2; 7 bases align to TRBD1. Per germline, CDR1 SGHRS and CDR2 YFSETQ. The CDR3 loop spans 15 amino acids. V lost 0 bases, J lost 2 bases, and 4 bases stayed unmatched. CDR3 protein: CASSLGGQENYGYTF. DNA for the CDR3: TGCGCCAGCAGCTTGGGTGGACAGGAAAACTATGGCTACACCTTC. The full variable domain, its missing parts supplied by reference TRBV5-1 and TRBJ1-2, is KAGVTQTPRYLIKTRGQQVTLSCSPISGHRSVSWYQQTPGQGLQFLFEYFSETQRNKGNFPGRFSGRQFSNSRSEMNVSTLELGDSALYLCASSLGGQENYGYTFGSGTRLTVV.

The chain is built from TRBV7-9 and TRBJ2-5, with 8 bases that match TRBD1. Germline V gives CDR1 SEHNR, CDR2 FQNEAQ (reference sequence). V shed 7 bases, J shed 1 base, and the junction held 5 bases outside the gene matches. CDR3 size: 14 residues. The CDR3 DNA reads as TGTGCCAGCAAGGACAGGGAGTTCCAAGAGACCCAGTACTTC. It codes for CASKDREFQETQYF.

The V gene is TRBV5-5, the J gene TRBJ1-1; 7 bases match TRBD1. J lost 4 bases, V lost 3 bases, and 9 bases had no gene match. Germline lookup yields CDR1 SGHKS and CDR2 YYEKEE (reference sequence). The CDR3 contains 15 residues. This CDR3 is CASSSGDRATTEAFF. As DNA, the CDR3 is TGTGCCAGCAGCTCCGGCGACAGGGCTACCACTGAAGCTTTCTTT.

This clonotype was seen more than once but under ten times. The chain combines TRBV12-3 or TRBV12-4 with TRBJ1-4, with D hard to call. The CDR3 extends over 13 amino acids. Trimming removed 2 bases at V and 10 bases at J, with 11 bases between. Here the CDR3 DNA reads TGTGCCAGCAGTTTATCTGGGATGTTAAAACTGTTTTTT. Translation: CASSLSGMLKLFF.

This clonotype was counted ten times or more. This chain links TRBV18 with TRBJ1-1, with TRBD1 matching over 8 bases. The CDR3 is 14 residues long. The V segment lost 6 bases and the J segment 8 bases; nucleotides outside the gene matches: 11. Germline V gene sequence: CDR1 KGHSH, CDR2 LQKENI. For the CDR3, the DNA is TGTGCCAGCTCTCAAAAAGGACAGGGAATAGAAGCTTTCTTT. Its protein product is CASSQKGQGIEAFF.

This clonotype was counted a few times. This sequence joins TRBV10-3 and TRBJ1-4; unclear D gene. The CDR3 is 13 residues long. Germline V gene data show CDR1 as ENHRY and CDR2 as SYGVKD. Deletions cut 8 bases from V and 6 bases from J, with 13 bases between. The CDR3 here is CAIGTTGDEKLFF. The DNA of the CDR3 is TGTGCCATCGGAACGACGGGTGATGAAAAACTGTTTTTT.

V is TRBV7-2 and J is TRBJ2-3; the D gene is possibly TRBD2 (6 bases). The CDR3 spans 13 residues. V lost 5 bases and J 6 bases, leaving 12 bases between the germline ends. Germline V gene data show CDR1 as SGHTA and CDR2 as FQGNSA. The CDR3 coding sequence is TGTGCCAGCAGCCCGGTTGGAGGGGATACGCAGTATTTT. Amino acids: CASSPVGGDTQYF.

The chain employs TRBV28 and TRBJ1-2, with 11 bases matching TRBD1. Trimming took 4 bases from V and 8 from J; bases not matched to a gene: 9. This CDR3 has 15 residues. Looked up from germline, CDR1 is MDHEN and CDR2 is SYDVKM. This CDR3 is CASSSLGTGGPGYTF. DNA of the CDR3: TGTGCCAGCAGTTCTCTAGGGACAGGGGGACCAGGCTACACCTTC.

A few counts support this clonotype. V gene TRBV20-1 combines with J gene TRBJ2-5; no reliable D call. The V end lost 6 bases, the J end lost 3 bases, and 14 bases lay between the germline ends. This CDR3 has 13 amino acids. Germline V lookup: CDR1 DFQATT, CDR2 SNEGSKA (reference sequence). For the CDR3, the DNA is TGCAGTGCAAGTCAAACCAGGAAAGAGACCCAGTACTTC. Amino acid sequence: CSASQTRKETQYF.

The V gene is TRBV7-9, the J gene TRBJ2-6; D not resolved. V lost 5 bases, J lost 3 bases, and 11 bases lay in between. The germline CDR1 and CDR2 sequences are SEHNR and FQNEAQ (reference sequence). This CDR3 is 15 amino acids long. The DNA for the CDR3 is TGTGCCAGCAGCCCGAAGGGCTTTGGGGCCAACGTCCTGACTTTC. Protein: CASSPKGFGANVLTF.

This clonotype was picked up one time. The CDR3, as DNA: TGTGCCAGCAGCGTAGGACTACTAGAGGCCGGGGAGCTGTTTTTT. Amino acid sequence: CASSVGLLEAGELFF. The J gene is TRBJ2-2, the V gene TRBV9, with D possibly TRBD2 on 5 matching bases. This CDR3 contains 15 residues. CDR1 and CDR2 from the germline V gene are SGDLS and YYNGEE. Trimming left V 0 bases short and J 6 bases short, with 12 bases between.

This clonotype was seen more than once but under ten times. V gene TRBV20-1 combines with J gene TRBJ1-2; no clear D gene. CDR1 is DFQATT, CDR2 SNEGSKA, per germline (reference sequence). Trimming removed 3 bases at V and 0 bases at J, with 11 bases between. This CDR3 contains 14 residues. The CDR3 spells CSASPGHANYGYTF. CDR3 DNA: TGCAGTGCTAGTCCAGGTCATGCTAACTATGGCTACACCTTC.

Only a few counts were recorded for this clonotype. The chain links TRBV23-1 to TRBJ1-5; D remains ambiguous. TRBV23-1 is an ORF, and what it does is uncertain. This CDR3 contains 16 residues. V was trimmed by 8 bases and J by 4 bases, leaving 21 bases between them. The CDR3 spells CASSLFGEGINQPQHF. CDR3 nucleotide sequence: TGCGCCAGCTCACTTTTCGGGGAGGGAATTAATCAGCCCCAGCATTTT.